This section outlines one TCR beta chain sequence together with its context. What it binds is not known. Blood got drawn at baseline, again on cycle 4 day 1, and then on cycle 7 day 1. Trimming shortened V by 6 bases and J by 7 bases, and 12 bases separated the two germline ends. CDR3 length: 12 amino acids. Germline CDR1 is MDHEN and CDR2 is SYDVKM. These data are taken from a study of OX40 agonist ivuxolimab in advanced cancers. For the study at large: Two patients with cutaneous melanoma and one with hepatocellular carcinoma, three in total, showed partial responses. Study observations and caveats: Part of the nonresponder group also had normalized T-cell clonal expansion that was low. The CD4+ and CD8+ T cells in the blood had expanded clonally by week 6 at 0.1 to 3.0 mg/kg.

Profiled with immunoSEQ multiplex PCR; TCRdb holds only in-frame clones, not every one. The table shows some 40,000 clones, with 65% to 80% occurring only once. This sequence joins TRBV28 and TRBJ2-5, with D hard to call. The specimen was CD4+ or CD8+ T cells sorted from blood, collected in a trial of the OX40 agonist ivuxolimab. The TCR sequence derives from an adult with an advanced solid tumor such as melanoma, head and neck, liver or kidney cancer. The CDR3 protein is CASSLGIRTQYF. In nucleotides, the CDR3 is TGTGCCAGCAGCCTGGGGATCAGGACCCAGTACTTC.